What follows describes a single TCR beta chain. Its antigen is currently unknown. These data are taken from a study of cytomegalovirus exposure and HLA in healthy donors. Study summary: A previous analysis identified around 120 million unique TCR beta sequences derived from approximately 190 million T cells.

Study outcomes and limitations: Later, TCR association rates were found to vary by HLA locus, highest for DRB1 and lowest for HLA-C. Most TCR sequences proved rare, with some public TCRs found in many donors.

Per germline, CDR1 MDHEN and CDR2 SYDVKM. This CDR3 comprises 15 residues. Trimming removed 1 base at V and 4 bases at J, with 11 bases between. 13 Jbeta primers and 60 Vbeta primers were used for the PCR. The assay was immunoSEQ multiplex PCR, and TCRdb's table has in-frame clones only and misses some. The sample's table shows 95,000 to 150,000 clones. The sequenced material came from PBMCs. The receptor was derived from a man in his forties in good health and CMV-seronegative. This chain links TRBV28 with TRBJ1-3; possibly TRBD1 for D (5 bases). The CDR3 nucleotides read TGTGCCAGCAGTTTATTTCCAGGGCTAGGAAACACCATATATTTT. Its translation: CASSLFPGLGNTIYF.